These 29 T cell receptor beta chains were sequenced from one sample in a study of beta chain features in type 1 diabetes. Overall study results and limits: TCRB CDR3s were moderately but significantly shorter in Type 1 diabetes patients in all four CD4+ subsets.

These receptors lack a known antigen. Isolated RNA was reverse transcribed in full, so expressed TCRB transcripts were sequenced. Generated by immunoSEQ multiplex PCR, the TCRdb table keeps only in-frame clones and is missing some. The sample contains around 310,000 clones, roughly 14% of which appear only once. Sequencing was performed on naive CD4+ T cells from blood. These receptors were collected from a woman aged 18-30 years with type 1 diabetes.

V and J are TRBV30 and TRBJ2-1; the match to TRBD2 covers 11 bases. Germline assignment: CDR1 GTSNPN and CDR2 SVGIG (reference sequence). The CDR3 is 15 amino acids. V was pared by 4 bases and J by 4 bases, with 6 bases of the junction left unmatched. The CDR3 region has the DNA TGTGCCTGGAAACAGACTAGCGGGATGTACAATGAGCAGTTCTTC. Translation gives CAWKQTSGMYNEQFF.

The chain uses TRBV28 and TRBJ2-5, with D possibly matching TRBD2 (5 bases). V was clipped by 5 bases and J by 5 bases, with 15 bases between them. CDR1 MDHEN and CDR2 SYDVKM come from the germline V gene. The CDR3 has 14 amino acids. The CDR3 is CASSPPPGSETQYF. In nucleotides, the CDR3 is TGTGCCAGCAGTCCCCCACCGGGGTCGGAGACCCAGTACTTC. The variable domain in full, completed from reference TRBV28 and TRBJ2-5, reads DVKVTQSSRYLVKRTGEKVFLECVQDMDHENMFWYRQDPGLGLRLIYFSYDVKMKEKGDIPEGYSVSREKKERFSLILESASTNQTSMYLCASSPPPGSETQYFGPGTRLLVL.

A few counts support this clone. V usage is TRBV5-4 and J usage is TRBJ2-3; TRBD2 agrees at 13 bases. The junction had 9 bases not matched to a gene; V was cut back by 3 bases and J by 2 bases. The CDR3 spans 18 residues. Germline-derived CDR1 and CDR2 are SGHNT and YYREEE (reference sequence). The CDR3 nucleotides are TGTGCCAGCAGCTCGGCCCCTACTAGCGGGAGGGCCACAGATACGCAGTATTTT. The encoded protein is CASSSAPTSGRATDTQYF.

The table lists this clone with a few counts. The chain employs TRBV11-3 and TRBJ2-1; D remains ambiguous. Deletions cut 5 bases from V and 8 bases from J, with 10 bases between. The CDR3 length is 12 residues. The germline V gene has CDR1 SGHNT and CDR2 YENEEA. CDR3 sequence: CASSDPGYEQFF. DNA of the CDR3: TGTGCCAGCAGCGATCCGGGTTATGAGCAGTTCTTC.

V usage is TRBV5-4 and J usage is TRBJ2-4; 8 bases match TRBD1. The CDR3 has 16 residues. CDR1 SGHNT and CDR2 YYREEE come from the germline V gene (reference sequence). V dropped 2 bases and J dropped 0; count of bases not matched to a gene: 4. CDR3 amino acids: CASSFYRGRAKNIQYF. In DNA form, the CDR3 reads TGTGCCAGCAGCTTTTACAGGGGGAGAGCCAAAAACATTCAGTACTTC.

This clone was picked up many times. The genes are TRBV7-9 and TRBJ1-1, with TRBD1 matching 10 bases. The trim removed 3 bases at V and 3 bases at J, leaving 1 base unmatched. The CDR3 runs to 14 residues. Per germline, CDR1 SEHNR and CDR2 FQNEAQ (reference sequence). The CDR3 bases are TGTGCCAGCAGCTTCGGGACAGGGGACACTGAAGCTTTCTTT. It translates to CASSFGTGDTEAFF.

This chain connects TRBV7-9 to TRBJ2-7; 8 positions agree with TRBD2. The V segment lost 1 base and the J segment 4 bases; nucleotides outside the gene matches: 6. This CDR3 region has 15 residues. Germline V gene sequence: CDR1 SEHNR, CDR2 FQNEAQ (reference sequence). The CDR3: CASSLVSSSGYEQYF. The CDR3 coding sequence is TGTGCCAGCAGCTTAGTGTCGTCTAGCGGGTACGAGCAGTACTTC.

CDR3 nucleotides: TGTGCCAGCAGCTTGGACCAGGTTCGCCAGTCCTACGAGCAGTACTTC. This translates into CASSLDQVRQSYEQYF. The V gene is TRBV5-4, the J gene TRBJ2-7, with no clear D. The CDR3 length is 16 residues. Germline CDR1 and CDR2: SGHNT and YYREEE (reference sequence). V lost 0 bases and J lost 1, with 14 bases in between.

The chain links TRBV4-1 to TRBJ1-5, with D possibly matching TRBD1 (5 bases). This CDR3 region has 17 residues. V was trimmed by 0 bases and J by 5 bases, leaving 17 bases between them. CDR1 is MGHRA and CDR2 is YSYEKL in the germline V gene. CDR3 nucleotides: TGCGCCAGCAGCCAAGATGGTAGCGGGGACGGGTATCAGCCCCAGCATTTT. As protein: CASSQDGSGDGYQPQHF.

The rearrangement links TRBV11-2 to TRBJ2-1; 8 bases match TRBD2. Germline V gene sequence: CDR1 SGHAT, CDR2 FQNNGV. The CDR3 has 15 residues. V was pared by 6 bases and J by 3 bases, with 7 bases of the junction left unmatched. The CDR3 reads CASSRTSGYYNEQFF. The CDR3 nucleotides read TGTGCCAGCAGTCGAACTAGCGGATACTACAATGAGCAGTTCTTC.

The sample holds a few counts of this clone. The chain links TRBV19 to TRBJ1-1; TRBD1 matches 7 bases. V lost 5 bases and J lost 10; bases outside the gene matches: 4. The CDR3 contains 11 residues. Germline lookup yields CDR1 LNHDA and CDR2 SQIVND (reference sequence). The CDR3, as DNA: TGTGCCAGTAGTGCCGGGACAGCAGCTTTCTTT. It translates to CASSAGTAAFF.

V gene TRBV1 combines with J gene TRBJ2-3; no check of the table's D call, TRBD2, against the DNA was made. TRBV1 is a recognized pseudogene. This CDR3 comprises 15 residues. CDR3 sequence (DNA): TGCACCAGCAGCCAAGGGGCGGGAGGGCTAGATACGCAGTATTTT. This codes for CTSSQGAGGLDTQYF.

This chain links TRBV18 with TRBJ2-1, with D possibly TRBD1 on 5 matching bases. Germline CDR1 KGHSH, CDR2 LQKENI. This CDR3 has 13 residues. V was pared by 6 bases and J by 1 base, with 7 bases between. The DNA of the CDR3 is TGTGCCAGCTCGGGGCTTTCCTACAATGAGCAGTTCTTC. This translates into CASSGLSYNEQFF.

This clone turned up a few times. The chain combines TRBV5-1 with TRBJ2-2, with a tentative D call TRBD1 (6 bases). This CDR3 has 15 amino acids. CDR1 and CDR2 (germline): SGHRS, YFSETQ. The germline V and J ends were trimmed by 1 base and 4 bases, with 11 bases remaining between them. For the CDR3, the DNA is TGCGCCAGCAGCTTGTCTACAGGGAGCACCGGGGAGCTGTTTTTT. Amino acid sequence: CASSLSTGSTGELFF.

The J gene is TRBJ1-2, the V gene TRBV6-5, with D possibly matching TRBD1 (6 bases). This CDR3 contains 13 residues. CDR1 is MNHEY and CDR2 is SVGAGI in the germline V gene. The V gene lost 5 bases and the J gene lost 6 bases, with 13 bases spanning the gap. CDR3 DNA: TGTGCCAGCAGTCGGACAGCGCTAGATGGCTACACCTTC. This encodes CASSRTALDGYTF.

This clone occurred a few times. This sequence joins TRBV7-2 and TRBJ2-7; the D gene is possibly TRBD2 (5 bases). Trimming removed 5 bases at V and 3 bases at J, with 17 bases between. The CDR3 runs to 15 residues. CDR1 is SGHTA, CDR2 FQGNSA, per germline. The CDR3 region is CASSPSGGLLYEQYF. DNA for the CDR3: TGTGCCAGCAGCCCCTCAGGAGGCCTTCTCTACGAGCAGTACTTC.

The chain links TRBV2 to TRBJ2-7; 8 bases map to TRBD2. The junction had 9 bases not matched to a gene; V was cut back by 2 bases and J by 3 bases. CDR1 SNHLY and CDR2 FYNNEI come from the germline V gene. The CDR3 has 16 residues. CDR3 sequence: CASSERRASGYYEQYF. Here the CDR3 DNA reads TGTGCCAGCAGTGAACGTCGGGCTAGCGGGTACTACGAGCAGTACTTC.

The chain recombines TRBV9 with TRBJ2-5; 8 bases fit TRBD2. CDR1 is SGDLS and CDR2 is YYNGEE in the germline V gene. The CDR3 has 16 amino acids. With 4 bases clipped from V and 7 bases from J, the junction kept 15 bases outside the gene matches. The CDR3 spells CASSPTVAGGAVTQYF. The CDR3 DNA reads as TGTGCCAGCAGCCCAACGGTCGCGGGAGGCGCCGTGACCCAGTACTTC. Using reference TRBV9 and TRBJ2-5 for the parts outside the CDR3, the full variable domain is DSGVTQTPKHLITATGQRVTLRCSPRSGDLSVYWYQQSLDQGLQFLIQYYNGEERAKGNILERFSAQQFPDLHSELNLSSLELGDSALYFCASSPTVAGGAVTQYFGPGTRLLVL.

The sample holds a few counts of this clone. CDR3 sequence: CASSFGASATYEQFF. Written as DNA, the CDR3 is TGTGCCAGCAGCTTCGGGGCTAGCGCAACATATGAGCAGTTCTTC. The V and J genes are TRBV7-9 and TRBJ2-1, with D possibly matching TRBD2 (6 bases). This CDR3 is 15 amino acids long. Looked up from germline, CDR1 is SEHNR and CDR2 is FQNEAQ (reference sequence). With 3 bases removed from V and 8 bases from J, the gap between germline ends came to 17 bases.

A few counts support this clone. The same CDR3 arises from other DNA sequences in this sample as well. The genes are TRBV7-9 and TRBJ2-1, with 8 bases that match TRBD2. Germline V gene lookup returns CDR1 SEHNR and CDR2 FQNEAQ (reference sequence). The CDR3 runs 15 residues. The trim removed 2 bases at V and 4 bases at J, leaving 4 bases unmatched. The CDR3 spells CASSLLAGAYNEQFF. The CDR3 region has the DNA TGTGCCAGCAGCTTACTAGCGGGCGCGTACAATGAGCAGTTCTTC. Using reference TRBV7-9 and TRBJ2-1 for the parts outside the CDR3, the full variable domain is DTGVSQNPRHKITKRGQNVTFRCDPISEHNRLYWYRQTLGQGPEFLTYFQNEAQLEKSRLLSDRFSAERPKGSFSTLEIQRTEQGDSAMYLCASSLLAGAYNEQFFGPGTRLTVL.

This clone showed up just a few times. The chain is built from TRBV14 and TRBJ2-1; D is perhaps TRBD2 (6 bases). V was cut by 6 bases and J by 10 bases, with 13 bases left in between. The CDR3 length is 12 residues. In germline, CDR1 is SGHDN, CDR2 FVKESK. The CDR3: CASRRDGGEQFF. Written as DNA, the CDR3 is TGTGCCAGCAGACGGGACGGAGGGGAGCAGTTCTTC.

This clone came up a few times. The chain links TRBV19 to TRBJ1-1, with 12 nucleotides matching TRBD1. Germline CDR1 and CDR2: LNHDA and SQIVND (reference sequence). This CDR3 has 16 residues. V trimming: 7 bases; J trimming: 4 bases; junction bases outside the gene matches: 10. CDR3 loop: CASIPRDRGLSTEAFF. In DNA, the CDR3 is TGTGCCAGTATTCCCCGGGACAGGGGGCTGAGCACTGAAGCTTTCTTT.

This clone was seen a few times. This chain links TRBV19 with TRBJ2-4; perhaps TRBD1 as D (6 bases). The CDR3 loop spans 14 amino acids. Germline-derived CDR1 and CDR2 are LNHDA and SQIVND (reference sequence). Trimming cost V 3 bases and J 8 bases, with 14 bases left between them. The chain's CDR3 is CASSMGAGTHIQYF. In DNA form, the CDR3 reads TGTGCCAGTAGTATGGGGGCCGGGACGCACATTCAGTACTTC.

This clone was seen only a few times. The chain joins TRBV5-1 to TRBJ2-1; 12 bases fit TRBD2. The CDR3 is made up of 15 amino acids. V lost 1 base, J lost 7 bases, and 3 bases stayed unmatched. From germline, CDR1 is SGHRS and CDR2 YFSETQ. The CDR3 spells CASSLSLAGGNEQFF. CDR3 sequence (DNA): TGCGCCAGCAGCTTGTCGCTAGCGGGAGGGAATGAGCAGTTCTTC.

This clone has just one count. The V gene is TRBV28, the J gene TRBJ2-7, with a possible D match to TRBD1 (5 bases). V was pared by 7 bases and J by 2 bases, with 12 bases between. The CDR3 covers 13 residues. Germline V gene lookup returns CDR1 MDHEN and CDR2 SYDVKM. In DNA form, the CDR3 reads TGTGCCAGCAATGGCAGGGCGACCTACGAGCAGTACTTC. Its translation is CASNGRATYEQYF.

The J gene is TRBJ2-7, the V gene TRBV19; 7 bases are shared with TRBD1. The V gene's germline CDR1 is LNHDA and CDR2 SQIVND (reference sequence). After removal of 3 bases from V and 0 bases from J, the junction contained 2 bases not matched to a gene. CDR3 length: 14 residues. Here the CDR3 DNA reads TGTGCCAGTAGTATTGCAGGGGGCTCCTACGAGCAGTACTTC. It is translated as CASSIAGGSYEQYF.

Only a few counts were recorded for this clone. The chain has TRBV27 and TRBJ2-7, with D hard to call. The germline V gene encodes CDR1 MNHEY and CDR2 SMNVEV (reference sequence). The CDR3 consists of 15 residues. The germline V and J ends were trimmed by 4 bases and 7 bases, with 20 bases remaining between them. CDR3 nucleotides: TGTGCCAGCAGTTGGTCGGCACAGCCCCTCTCTGAGCAGTACGTC. It translates to CASSWSAQPLSEQYV.

Concerning this clone: One junction end disagrees with the germline gene, perhaps due to a read error. V gene TRBV15 combines with J gene TRBJ1-5; 7 bases agree with TRBD1. Germline CDR1 LNHNV, CDR2 YYDKDF (reference sequence). This CDR3 is built from 15 residues. This chain's CDR3 is CATSSSERGQTGQIF. DNA of the CDR3: TGTGCCACCAGCAGTAGCGAACGAGGCCAAACGGGACAGATTTTT.

A few counts support this clone. The chain has TRBV18 and TRBJ2-4; D is uncertain. The CDR3 covers 12 residues. CDR1 is KGHSH and CDR2 is LQKENI in the germline V gene. V dropped 5 bases and J dropped 13 bases, with 15 bases sitting between them. CDR3: CASSESTDLQYF. As DNA, the CDR3 is TGTGCCAGCTCAGAGTCCACAGATTTACAGTACTTC.